The 6 T cell receptor beta chains given below trace back to one sample, sequenced in a study of blood T cell repertoires in COVID-19. This table comes from immunoSEQ multiplex PCR, and its TCRdb copy is limited to in-frame clones, with some not included. Of hundreds of thousands of clones listed, 80% to 90% are singletons. Sequencing used peripheral blood. The receptor set was obtained from an older woman with acute or convalescent COVID-19.

V gene TRBV19 combines with J gene TRBJ1-5; TRBD1 matches at 12 bases. V trimming: 8 bases; J trimming: 6 bases; junction bases outside the gene matches: 5. The CDR3 loop spans 14 amino acids. Germline lookup yields CDR1 LNHDA and CDR2 SQIVND (reference sequence). The CDR3 bases are TGTGCCAGTCACGGGACAGGGGGCAGTCAGCCCCAGCATTTT. It encodes CASHGTGGSQPQHF.

V and J are TRBV28 and TRBJ1-2; TRBD1 might be the D (6 bases). Per the germline V gene, CDR1 is MDHEN and CDR2 is SYDVKM. This CDR3 spans 13 amino acids. The germline V and J ends were trimmed by 5 bases and 4 bases, with 11 bases remaining between them. CDR3 bases: TGTGCCAGCAGTCCCACGACAGGCTATGGCTACACCTTC. Translated, it gives CASSPTTGYGYTF.

This chain joins TRBV5-6 and TRBJ2-7; 7 bases match TRBD2. V dropped 4 bases and J dropped 12; count of bases not matched to a gene: 16. The CDR3 spans 14 residues. CDR1 and CDR2 (germline): SGHDT, YYEEEE. The CDR3 DNA reads TGTGCCAGCAGCATACAGCGGGACCGGACGATTGGGTACTTC. This translates into CASSIQRDRTIGYF.

This clone was recorded a few times. This chain joins TRBV9 and TRBJ2-3; perhaps TRBD2 as D (6 bases). CDR3 length: 13 amino acids. Germline V gives CDR1 SGDLS, CDR2 YYNGEE. V was pared by 4 bases and J by 3 bases, with 9 bases between. The CDR3 DNA is TGTGCCAGCAGCCTGGAGGGGACAGATACGCAGTATTTT. As protein: CASSLEGTDTQYF. The full variable domain, rest sourced from reference TRBV9 and TRBJ2-3, is DSGVTQTPKHLITATGQRVTLRCSPRSGDLSVYWYQQSLDQGLQFLIQYYNGEERAKGNILERFSAQQFPDLHSELNLSSLELGDSALYFCASSLEGTDTQYFGPGTRLTVL.

Here the CDR3 reads CASSLDTPTLGETQYF. The CDR3 DNA follows: TGTGCCAGCAGCCTGGACACGCCGACTTTGGGGGAGACCCAGTACTTC. The chain is built from TRBV6-6 and TRBJ2-5; D is possibly TRBD1 (5 bases). This CDR3 region has 16 residues. CDR1 and CDR2 (germline): MNHNY, SVGAGI (reference sequence). V was shortened by 6 bases and J by 5 bases, with 22 bases between the two germline ends.

This clone was observed a few times. The chain has TRBV10-3 and TRBJ2-3; TRBD2 matches 14 bases. Germline-derived CDR1 and CDR2 are ENHRY and SYGVKD. V shed 4 bases, J shed 3 bases, and the junction held 12 bases outside the gene matches. CDR3 size: 19 residues. The CDR3, as DNA: TGTGCCATCAGTGGACTAGCGGGGGGGCCGGTTTCTTCTACAGATACGCAGTATTTT. It is translated as CAISGLAGGPVSSTDTQYF.